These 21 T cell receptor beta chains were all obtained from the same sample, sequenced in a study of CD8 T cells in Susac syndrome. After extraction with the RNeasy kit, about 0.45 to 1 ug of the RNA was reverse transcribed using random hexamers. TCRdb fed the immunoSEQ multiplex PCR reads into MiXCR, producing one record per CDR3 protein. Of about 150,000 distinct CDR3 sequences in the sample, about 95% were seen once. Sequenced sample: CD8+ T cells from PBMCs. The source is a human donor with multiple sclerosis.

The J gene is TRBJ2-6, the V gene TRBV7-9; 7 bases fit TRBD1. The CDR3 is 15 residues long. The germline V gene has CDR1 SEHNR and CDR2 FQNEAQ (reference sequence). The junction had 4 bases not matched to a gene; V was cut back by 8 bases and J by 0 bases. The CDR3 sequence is CASGTDFSGANVLTF. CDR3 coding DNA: TGTGCCAGCGGGACAGACTTCTCTGGGGCCAACGTCCTGACTTTC. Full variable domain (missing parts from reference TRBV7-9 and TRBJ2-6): DTGVSQNPRHKITKRGQNVTFRCDPISEHNRLYWYRQTLGQGPEFLTYFQNEAQLEKSRLLSDRFSAERPKGSFSTLEIQRTEQGDSAMYLCASGTDFSGANVLTFGAGSRLTVL.

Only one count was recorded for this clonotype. The CDR3 loop is CSVLAGANTGELFF. The DNA of the CDR3 is TGCAGCGTCTTAGCGGGAGCGAACACCGGGGAGCTGTTTTTT. The V gene is TRBV29-1, the J gene TRBJ2-2, with 9 bases aligning to TRBD2. Germline V gene sequence: CDR1 SQVTM, CDR2 ANQGSEA. The V and J ends lost 6 bases and 0 bases, in that order; junction bases with no gene match: 2. The CDR3 length is 14 residues.

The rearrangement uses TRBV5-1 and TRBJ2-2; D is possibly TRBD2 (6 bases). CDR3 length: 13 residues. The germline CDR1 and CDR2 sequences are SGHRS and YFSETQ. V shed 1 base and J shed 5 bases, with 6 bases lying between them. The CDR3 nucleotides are TGCGCCAGCAGCTTGAGCGGGACCGGGGAGCTGTTTTTT. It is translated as CASSLSGTGELFF. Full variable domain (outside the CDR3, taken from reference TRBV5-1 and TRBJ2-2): KAGVTQTPRYLIKTRGQQVTLSCSPISGHRSVSWYQQTPGQGLQFLFEYFSETQRNKGNFPGRFSGRQFSNSRSEMNVSTLELGDSALYLCASSLSGTGELFFGEGSRLTVL.

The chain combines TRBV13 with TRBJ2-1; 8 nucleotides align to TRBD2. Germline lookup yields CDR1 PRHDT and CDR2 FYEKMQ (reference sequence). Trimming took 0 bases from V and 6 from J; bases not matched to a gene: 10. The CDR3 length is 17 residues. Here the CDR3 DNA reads TGTGCCAGCAGCTTAGGCCTAGGCGGGGGGCAGACCAATGAGCAGTTCTTC. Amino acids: CASSLGLGGGQTNEQFF.

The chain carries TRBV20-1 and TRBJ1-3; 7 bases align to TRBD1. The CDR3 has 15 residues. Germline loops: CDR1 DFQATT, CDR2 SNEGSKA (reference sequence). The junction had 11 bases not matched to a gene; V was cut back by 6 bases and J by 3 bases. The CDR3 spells CSAVLDRPSGNTIYF. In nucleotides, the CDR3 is TGCAGTGCCGTATTGGACAGGCCGAGTGGAAACACCATATATTTT.

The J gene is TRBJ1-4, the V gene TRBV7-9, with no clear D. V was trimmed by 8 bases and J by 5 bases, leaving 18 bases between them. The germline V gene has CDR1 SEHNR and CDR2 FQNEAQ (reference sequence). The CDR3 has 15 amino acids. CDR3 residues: CASSKVGSSNEKLFF. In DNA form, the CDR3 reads TGTGCCAGCTCCAAAGTGGGCAGCTCGAATGAAAAACTGTTTTTT.

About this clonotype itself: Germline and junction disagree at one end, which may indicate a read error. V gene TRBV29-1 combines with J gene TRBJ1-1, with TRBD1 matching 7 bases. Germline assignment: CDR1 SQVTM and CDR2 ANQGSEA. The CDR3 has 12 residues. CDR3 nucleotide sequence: TGCAGCGTAGAAGTGCAGGGGGACGAAGCTTTCTTT. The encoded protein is CSVEVQGDEAFF.

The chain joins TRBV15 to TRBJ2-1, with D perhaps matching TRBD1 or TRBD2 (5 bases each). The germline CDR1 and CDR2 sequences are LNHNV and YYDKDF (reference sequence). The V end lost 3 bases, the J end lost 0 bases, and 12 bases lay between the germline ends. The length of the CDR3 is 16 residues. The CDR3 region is CATSRGAGSSYNEQFF. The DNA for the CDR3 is TGTGCCACCAGCAGGGGAGCAGGGAGCTCCTACAATGAGCAGTTCTTC.

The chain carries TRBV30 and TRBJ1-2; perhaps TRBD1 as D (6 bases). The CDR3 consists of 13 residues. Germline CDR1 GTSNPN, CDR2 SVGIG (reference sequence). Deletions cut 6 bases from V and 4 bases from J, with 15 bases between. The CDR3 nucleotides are TGTGCCTGCGAACAGGGACTTGGCTATGGCTACACCTTC. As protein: CACEQGLGYGYTF.

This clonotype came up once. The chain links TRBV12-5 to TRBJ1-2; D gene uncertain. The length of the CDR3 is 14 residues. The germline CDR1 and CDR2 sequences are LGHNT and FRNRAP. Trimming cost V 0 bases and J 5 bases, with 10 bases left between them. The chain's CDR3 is CASGLVGRTYGYTF. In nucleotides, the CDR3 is TGTGCTAGTGGTTTGGTTGGCAGGACTTATGGCTACACCTTC.

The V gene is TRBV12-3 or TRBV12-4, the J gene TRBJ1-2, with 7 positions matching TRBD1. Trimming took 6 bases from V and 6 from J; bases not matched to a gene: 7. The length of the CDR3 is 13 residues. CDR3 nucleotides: TGTGCCAGCAGCGAACTGACAGGGAATGGCTACACCTTC. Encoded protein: CASSELTGNGYTF.

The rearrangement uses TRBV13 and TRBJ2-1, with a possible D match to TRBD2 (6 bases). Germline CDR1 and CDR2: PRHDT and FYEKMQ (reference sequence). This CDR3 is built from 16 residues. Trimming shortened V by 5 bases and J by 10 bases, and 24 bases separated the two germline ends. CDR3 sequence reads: CASSNLNRGIGLEQFF. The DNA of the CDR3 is TGTGCCAGCAGCAACCTGAACCGGGGGATAGGTTTGGAGCAGTTCTTC.

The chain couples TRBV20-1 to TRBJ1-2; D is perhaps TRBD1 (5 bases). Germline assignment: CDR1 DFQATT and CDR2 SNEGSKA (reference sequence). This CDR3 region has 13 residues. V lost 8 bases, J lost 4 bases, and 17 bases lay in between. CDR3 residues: CSLKQVRAYGYTF. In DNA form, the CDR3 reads TGCAGTTTGAAACAGGTTAGGGCCTATGGCTACACCTTC.

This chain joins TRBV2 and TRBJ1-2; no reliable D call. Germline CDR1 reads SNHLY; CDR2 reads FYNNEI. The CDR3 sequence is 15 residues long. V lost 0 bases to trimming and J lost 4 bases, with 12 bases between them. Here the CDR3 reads CASSEARRVSYGYTF. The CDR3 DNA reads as TGTGCCAGCAGTGAAGCTAGGAGGGTATCCTATGGCTACACCTTC.

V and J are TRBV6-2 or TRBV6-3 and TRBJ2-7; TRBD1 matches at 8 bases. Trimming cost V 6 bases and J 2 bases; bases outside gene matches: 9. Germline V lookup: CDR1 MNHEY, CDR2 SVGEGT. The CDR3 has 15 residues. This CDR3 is CASRHRTGSPYEQYF. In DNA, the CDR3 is TGTGCCAGCAGGCATCGGACAGGGTCTCCCTACGAGCAGTACTTC.

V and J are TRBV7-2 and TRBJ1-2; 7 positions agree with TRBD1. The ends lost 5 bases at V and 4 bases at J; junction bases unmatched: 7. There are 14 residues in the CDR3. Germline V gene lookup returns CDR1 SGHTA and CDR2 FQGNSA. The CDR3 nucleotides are TGTGCCAGCAGCCCACAGGGGACTTCCTATGGCTACACCTTC. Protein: CASSPQGTSYGYTF.

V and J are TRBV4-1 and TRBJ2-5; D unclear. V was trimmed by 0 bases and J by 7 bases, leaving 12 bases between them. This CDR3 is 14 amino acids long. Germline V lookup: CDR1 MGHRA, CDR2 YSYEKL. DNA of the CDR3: TGCGCCAGCAGCCAAGACGCTGGCTCGCGGACCCAGTACTTC. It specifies CASSQDAGSRTQYF.

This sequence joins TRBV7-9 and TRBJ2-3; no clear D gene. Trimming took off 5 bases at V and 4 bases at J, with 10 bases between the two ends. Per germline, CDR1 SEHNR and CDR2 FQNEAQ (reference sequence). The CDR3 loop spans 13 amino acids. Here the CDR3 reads CASSPPLADTQYF. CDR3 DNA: TGTGCCAGCAGCCCGCCCTTGGCAGATACGCAGTATTTT.

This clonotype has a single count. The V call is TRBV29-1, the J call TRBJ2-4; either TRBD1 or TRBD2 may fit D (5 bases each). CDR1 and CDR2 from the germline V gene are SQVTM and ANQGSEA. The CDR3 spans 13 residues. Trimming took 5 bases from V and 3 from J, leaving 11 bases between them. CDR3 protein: CSVWVGDKNIQYF. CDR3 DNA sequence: TGCAGCGTTTGGGTGGGGGACAAAAACATTCAGTACTTC.

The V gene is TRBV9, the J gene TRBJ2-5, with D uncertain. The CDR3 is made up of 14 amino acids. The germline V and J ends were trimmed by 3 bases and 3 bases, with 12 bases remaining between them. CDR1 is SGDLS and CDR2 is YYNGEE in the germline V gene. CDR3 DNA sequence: TGTGCCAGCAGCGGAGGTGGGCTAGAAGAGACCCAGTACTTC. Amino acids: CASSGGGLEETQYF.

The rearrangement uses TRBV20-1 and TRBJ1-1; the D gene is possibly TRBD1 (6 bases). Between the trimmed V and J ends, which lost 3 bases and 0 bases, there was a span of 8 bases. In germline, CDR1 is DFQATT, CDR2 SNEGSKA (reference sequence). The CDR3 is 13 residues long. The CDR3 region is CSARDSMNTEAFF. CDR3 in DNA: TGCAGTGCTAGGGACAGCATGAACACTGAAGCTTTCTTT.